This T cell receptor (beta chain) came from a study of blood T cell repertoires in COVID-19. V lost 2 bases and J lost 9, with 14 bases in between. The germline CDR1 and CDR2 sequences are SGHAT and FQNNGV. CDR3 length: 14 amino acids. Assay: immunoSEQ multiplex PCR; the TCRdb copy retains only in-frame clones and omits some. The sample has around 60,000 clones; 84% are singletons. Source material: peripheral blood. This TCR came from a man aged 60-69 years with COVID-19, enrolled during active disease. J is TRBJ1-5 and V is TRBV11-2, with D possibly being TRBD1 (6 bases). In DNA form, the CDR3 reads TGTGCCAGCAGCTTACATCCAGGGGATTGGCCCCAGCATTTT. This encodes CASSLHPGDWPQHF.